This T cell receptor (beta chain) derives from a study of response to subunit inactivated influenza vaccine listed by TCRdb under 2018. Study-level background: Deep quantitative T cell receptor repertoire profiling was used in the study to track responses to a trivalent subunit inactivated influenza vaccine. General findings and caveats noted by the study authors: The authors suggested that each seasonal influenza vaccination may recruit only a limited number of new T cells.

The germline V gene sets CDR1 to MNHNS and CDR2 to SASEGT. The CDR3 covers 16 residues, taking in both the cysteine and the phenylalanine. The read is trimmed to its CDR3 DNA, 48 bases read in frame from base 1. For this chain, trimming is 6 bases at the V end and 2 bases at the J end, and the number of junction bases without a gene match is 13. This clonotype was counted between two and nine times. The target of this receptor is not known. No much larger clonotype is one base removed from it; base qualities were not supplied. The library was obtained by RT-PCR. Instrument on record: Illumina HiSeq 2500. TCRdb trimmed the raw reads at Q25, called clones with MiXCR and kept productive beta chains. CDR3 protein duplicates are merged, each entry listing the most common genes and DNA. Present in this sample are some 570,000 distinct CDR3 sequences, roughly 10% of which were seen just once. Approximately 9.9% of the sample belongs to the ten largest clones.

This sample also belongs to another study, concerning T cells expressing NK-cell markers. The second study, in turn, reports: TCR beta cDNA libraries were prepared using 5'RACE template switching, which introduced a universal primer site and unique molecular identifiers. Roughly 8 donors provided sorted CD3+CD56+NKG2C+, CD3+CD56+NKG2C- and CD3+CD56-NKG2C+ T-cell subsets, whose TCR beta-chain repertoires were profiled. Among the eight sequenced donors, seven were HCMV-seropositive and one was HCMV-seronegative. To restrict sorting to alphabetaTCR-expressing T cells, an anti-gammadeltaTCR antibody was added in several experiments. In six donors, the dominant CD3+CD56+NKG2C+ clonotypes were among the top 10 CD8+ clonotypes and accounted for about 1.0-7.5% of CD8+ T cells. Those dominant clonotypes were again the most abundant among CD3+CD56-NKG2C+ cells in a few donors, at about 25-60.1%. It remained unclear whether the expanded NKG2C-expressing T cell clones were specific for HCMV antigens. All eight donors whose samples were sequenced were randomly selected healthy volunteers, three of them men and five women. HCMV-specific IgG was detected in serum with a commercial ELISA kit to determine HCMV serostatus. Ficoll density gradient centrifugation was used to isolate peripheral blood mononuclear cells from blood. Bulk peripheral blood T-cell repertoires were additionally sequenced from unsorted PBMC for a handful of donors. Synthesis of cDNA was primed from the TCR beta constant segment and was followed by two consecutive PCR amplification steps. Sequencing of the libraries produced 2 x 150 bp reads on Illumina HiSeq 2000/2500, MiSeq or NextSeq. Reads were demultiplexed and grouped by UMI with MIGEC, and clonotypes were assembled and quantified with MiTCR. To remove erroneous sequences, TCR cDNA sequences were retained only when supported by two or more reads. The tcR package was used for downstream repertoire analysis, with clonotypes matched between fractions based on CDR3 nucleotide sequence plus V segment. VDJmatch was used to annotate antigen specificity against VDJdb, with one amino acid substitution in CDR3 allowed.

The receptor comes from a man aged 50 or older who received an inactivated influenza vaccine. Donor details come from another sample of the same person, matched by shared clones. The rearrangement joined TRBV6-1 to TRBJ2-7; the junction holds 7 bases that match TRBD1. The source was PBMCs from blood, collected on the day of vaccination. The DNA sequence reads TGTGCCAGCAGAAAAACGTTCACAGGGGCCCCCTACGAGCAGTACTTC. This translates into CASRKTFTGAPYEQYF.